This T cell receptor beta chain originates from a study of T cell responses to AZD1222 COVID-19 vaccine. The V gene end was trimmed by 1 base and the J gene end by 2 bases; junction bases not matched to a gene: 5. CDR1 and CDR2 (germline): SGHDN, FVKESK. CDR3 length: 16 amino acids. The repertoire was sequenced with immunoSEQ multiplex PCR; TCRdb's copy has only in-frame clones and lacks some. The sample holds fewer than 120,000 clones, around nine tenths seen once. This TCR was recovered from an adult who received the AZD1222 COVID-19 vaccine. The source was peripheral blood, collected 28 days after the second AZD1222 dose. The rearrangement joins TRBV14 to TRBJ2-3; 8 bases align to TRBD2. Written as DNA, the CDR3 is TGTGCCAGCAGCCAAGTCCCGGGGGGGCTCACAGATACGCAGTATTTT. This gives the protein CASSQVPGGLTDTQYF.